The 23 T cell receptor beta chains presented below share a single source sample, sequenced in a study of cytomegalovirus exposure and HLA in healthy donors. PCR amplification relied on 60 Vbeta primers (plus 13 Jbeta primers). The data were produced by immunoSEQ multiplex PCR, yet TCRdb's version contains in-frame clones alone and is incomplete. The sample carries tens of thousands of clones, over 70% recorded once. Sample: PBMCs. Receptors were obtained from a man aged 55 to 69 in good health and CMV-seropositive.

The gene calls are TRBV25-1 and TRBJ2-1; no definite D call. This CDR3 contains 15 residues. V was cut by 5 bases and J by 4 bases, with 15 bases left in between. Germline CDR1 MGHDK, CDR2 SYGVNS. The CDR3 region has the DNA TGTGCCAGCAGTTCCCTTGGGCAAATTTACAATGAGCAGTTCTTC. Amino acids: CASSSLGQIYNEQFF.

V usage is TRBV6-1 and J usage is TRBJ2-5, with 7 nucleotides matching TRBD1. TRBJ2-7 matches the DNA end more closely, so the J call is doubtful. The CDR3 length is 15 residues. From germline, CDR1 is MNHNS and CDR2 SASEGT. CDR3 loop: CASSAQGGRSYEQYF. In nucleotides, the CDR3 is TGTGCCAGCAGTGCCCAAGGGGGCCGCTCCTACGAGCAGTACTTC.

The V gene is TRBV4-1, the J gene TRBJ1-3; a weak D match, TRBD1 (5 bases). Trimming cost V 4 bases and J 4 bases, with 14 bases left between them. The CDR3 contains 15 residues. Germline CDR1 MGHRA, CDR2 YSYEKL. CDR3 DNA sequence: TGCGCCAGCAGCCCCGGTGTGGGGCCAGGAAACACCATATATTTT. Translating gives CASSPGVGPGNTIYF.

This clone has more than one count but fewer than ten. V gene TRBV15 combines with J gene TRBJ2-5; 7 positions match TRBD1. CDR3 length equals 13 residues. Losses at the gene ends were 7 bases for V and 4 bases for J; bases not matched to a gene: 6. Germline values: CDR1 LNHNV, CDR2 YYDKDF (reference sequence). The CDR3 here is CATTTGVGETQYF. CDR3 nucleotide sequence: TGTGCCACCACCACAGGGGTCGGAGAGACCCAGTACTTC.

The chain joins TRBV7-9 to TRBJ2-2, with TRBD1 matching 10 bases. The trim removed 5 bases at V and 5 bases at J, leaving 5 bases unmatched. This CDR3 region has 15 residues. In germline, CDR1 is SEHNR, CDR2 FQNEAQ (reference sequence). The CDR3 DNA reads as TGTGCCAGCAGCCCGTGGGACAGGGGAACCGGGGAGCTGTTTTTT. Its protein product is CASSPWDRGTGELFF. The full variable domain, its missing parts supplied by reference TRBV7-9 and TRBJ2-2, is DTGVSQNPRHKITKRGQNVTFRCDPISEHNRLYWYRQTLGQGPEFLTYFQNEAQLEKSRLLSDRFSAERPKGSFSTLEIQRTEQGDSAMYLCASSPWDRGTGELFFGEGSRLTVL.

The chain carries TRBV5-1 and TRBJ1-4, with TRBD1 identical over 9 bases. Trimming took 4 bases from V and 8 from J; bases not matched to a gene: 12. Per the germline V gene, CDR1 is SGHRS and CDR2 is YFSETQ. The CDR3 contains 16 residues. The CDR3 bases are TGCGCCAGCAGCCGACTTATGGGACAGGGCGGCGAAAAACTGTTTTTT. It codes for CASSRLMGQGGEKLFF.

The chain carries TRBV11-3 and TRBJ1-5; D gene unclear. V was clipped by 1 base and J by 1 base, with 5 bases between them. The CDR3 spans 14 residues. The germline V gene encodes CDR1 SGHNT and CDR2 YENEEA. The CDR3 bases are TGTGCCAGCAGCTTAGTGGAGAGCAATCAGCCCCAGCATTTT. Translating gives CASSLVESNQPQHF.

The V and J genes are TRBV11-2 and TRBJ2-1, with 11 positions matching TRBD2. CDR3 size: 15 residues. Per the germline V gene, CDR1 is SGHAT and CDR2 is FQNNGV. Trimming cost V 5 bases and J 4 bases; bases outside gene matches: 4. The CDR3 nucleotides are TGTGCCAGCAGCCCAGGGACTAGCGGTTACAATGAGCAGTTCTTC. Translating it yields CASSPGTSGYNEQFF.

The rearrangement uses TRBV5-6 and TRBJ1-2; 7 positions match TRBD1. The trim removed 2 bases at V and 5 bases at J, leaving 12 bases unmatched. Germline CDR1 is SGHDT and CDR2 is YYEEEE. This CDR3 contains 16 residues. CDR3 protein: CASSLPSTGPKYGYTF. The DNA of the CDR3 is TGTGCCAGCAGCTTACCCTCGACAGGGCCGAAGTATGGCTACACCTTC.

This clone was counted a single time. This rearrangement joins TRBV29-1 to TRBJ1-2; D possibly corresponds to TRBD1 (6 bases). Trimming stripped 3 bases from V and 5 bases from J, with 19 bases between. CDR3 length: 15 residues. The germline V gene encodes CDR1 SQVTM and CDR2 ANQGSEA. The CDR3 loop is CSVERPLGQPYGYTF. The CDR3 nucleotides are TGCAGCGTTGAGCGCCCTCTAGGACAGCCTTATGGCTACACCTTC.

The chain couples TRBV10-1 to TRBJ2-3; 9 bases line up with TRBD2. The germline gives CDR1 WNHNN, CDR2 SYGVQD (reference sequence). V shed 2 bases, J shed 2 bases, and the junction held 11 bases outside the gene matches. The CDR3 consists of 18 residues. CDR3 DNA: TGCGCCAGCAGTGAGGGGGCTAGCGGGACTTTGTTCACAGATACGCAGTATTTT. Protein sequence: CASSEGASGTLFTDTQYF.

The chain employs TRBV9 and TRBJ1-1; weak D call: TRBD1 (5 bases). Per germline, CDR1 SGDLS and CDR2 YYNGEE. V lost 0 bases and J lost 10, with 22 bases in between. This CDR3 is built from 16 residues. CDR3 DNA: TGTGCCAGCAGCGTAGTTTGCATGGGCGGCAGGGAGGGAGCTTTCTTT. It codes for CASSVVCMGGREGAFF.

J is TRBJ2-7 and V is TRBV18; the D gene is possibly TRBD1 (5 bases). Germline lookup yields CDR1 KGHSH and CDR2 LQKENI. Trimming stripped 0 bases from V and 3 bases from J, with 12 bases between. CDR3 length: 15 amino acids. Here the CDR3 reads CASSPPIDRDYEQYF. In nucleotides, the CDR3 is TGTGCCAGCTCACCACCGATCGACAGAGACTACGAGCAGTACTTC.

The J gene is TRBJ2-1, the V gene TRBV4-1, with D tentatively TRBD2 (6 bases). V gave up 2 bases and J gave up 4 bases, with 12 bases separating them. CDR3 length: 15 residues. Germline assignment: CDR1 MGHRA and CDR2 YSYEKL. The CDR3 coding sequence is TGCGCCAGCAGCCAAATAGCGGAACCTTACAATGAGCAGTTCTTC. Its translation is CASSQIAEPYNEQFF.

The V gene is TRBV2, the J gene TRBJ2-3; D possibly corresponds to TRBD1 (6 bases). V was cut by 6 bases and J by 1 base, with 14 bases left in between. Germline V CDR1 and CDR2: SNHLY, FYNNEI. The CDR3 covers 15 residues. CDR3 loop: CASRSTGMGTDTQYF. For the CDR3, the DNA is TGTGCCAGCAGATCCACAGGGATGGGCACAGATACGCAGTATTTT. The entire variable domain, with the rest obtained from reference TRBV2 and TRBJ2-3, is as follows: EPEVTQTPSHQVTQMGQEVILRCVPISNHLYFYWYRQILGQKVEFLVSFYNNEISEKSEIFDDQFSVERPDGSNFTLKIRSTKLEDSAMYFCASRSTGMGTDTQYFGPGTRLTVL.

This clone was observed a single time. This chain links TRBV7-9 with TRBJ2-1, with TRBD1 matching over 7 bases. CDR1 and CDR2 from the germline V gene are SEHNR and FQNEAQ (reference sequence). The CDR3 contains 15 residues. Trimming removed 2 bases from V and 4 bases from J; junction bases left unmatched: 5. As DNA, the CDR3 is TGTGCCAGCAGCTTATTCCGGGACAGTTACAATGAGCAGTTCTTC. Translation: CASSLFRDSYNEQFF.

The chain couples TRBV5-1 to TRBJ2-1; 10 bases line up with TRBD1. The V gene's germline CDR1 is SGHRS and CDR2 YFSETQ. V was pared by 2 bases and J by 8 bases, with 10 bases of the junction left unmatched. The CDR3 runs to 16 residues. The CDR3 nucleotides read TGCGCCAGCAGCTTCCCAGACAGGGGGCTAGGTGATGAGCAGTTCTTC. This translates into CASSFPDRGLGDEQFF.

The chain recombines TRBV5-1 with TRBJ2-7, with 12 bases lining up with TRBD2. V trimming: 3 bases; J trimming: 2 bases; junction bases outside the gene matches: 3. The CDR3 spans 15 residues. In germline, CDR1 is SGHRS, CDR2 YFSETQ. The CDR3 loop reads CASSSSGRGTYEQYF. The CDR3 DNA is TGCGCCAGCAGCTCTAGCGGGAGGGGTACCTACGAGCAGTACTTC.

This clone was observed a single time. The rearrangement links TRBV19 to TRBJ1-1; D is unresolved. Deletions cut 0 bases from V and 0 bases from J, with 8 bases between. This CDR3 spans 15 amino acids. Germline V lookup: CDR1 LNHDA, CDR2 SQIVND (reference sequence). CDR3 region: CASSIDRELNTEAFF. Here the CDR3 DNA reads TGTGCCAGTAGTATAGATCGGGAACTGAACACTGAAGCTTTCTTT.

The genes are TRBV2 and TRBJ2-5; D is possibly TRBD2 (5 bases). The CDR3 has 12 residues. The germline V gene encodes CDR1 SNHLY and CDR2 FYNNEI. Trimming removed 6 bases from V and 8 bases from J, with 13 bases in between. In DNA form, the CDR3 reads TGTGCCAGCAGCCTAGCCCTACGCACCCAGTACTTC. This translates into CASSLALRTQYF.

The CDR3 sequence: CASSQDLRGHTQYF. DNA of the CDR3: TGCGCCAGCAGCCAAGATCTCAGGGGACATACGCAGTATTTT. V gene TRBV4-1 combines with J gene TRBJ2-3; perhaps TRBD1 as D (6 bases). The CDR3 covers 14 residues. Per the germline V gene, CDR1 is MGHRA and CDR2 is YSYEKL. Trimming removed 0 bases at V and 7 bases at J, with 11 bases between.

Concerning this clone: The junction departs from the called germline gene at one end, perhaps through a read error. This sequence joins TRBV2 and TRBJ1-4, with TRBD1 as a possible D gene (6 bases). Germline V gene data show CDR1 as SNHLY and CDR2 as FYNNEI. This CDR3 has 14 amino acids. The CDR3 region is CANSKGATNEKLFF. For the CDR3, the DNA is TGTGCCAACAGTAAGGGGGCAACTAATGAAAAACTGTTTTTT.

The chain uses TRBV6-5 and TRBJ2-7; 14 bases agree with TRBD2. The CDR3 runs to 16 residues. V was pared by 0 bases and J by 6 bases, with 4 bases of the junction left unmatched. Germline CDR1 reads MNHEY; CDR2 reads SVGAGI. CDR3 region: CASSYSGTSGRVEQYF. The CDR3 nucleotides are TGTGCCAGCAGTTACTCCGGGACTAGCGGGAGAGTCGAGCAGTACTTC.